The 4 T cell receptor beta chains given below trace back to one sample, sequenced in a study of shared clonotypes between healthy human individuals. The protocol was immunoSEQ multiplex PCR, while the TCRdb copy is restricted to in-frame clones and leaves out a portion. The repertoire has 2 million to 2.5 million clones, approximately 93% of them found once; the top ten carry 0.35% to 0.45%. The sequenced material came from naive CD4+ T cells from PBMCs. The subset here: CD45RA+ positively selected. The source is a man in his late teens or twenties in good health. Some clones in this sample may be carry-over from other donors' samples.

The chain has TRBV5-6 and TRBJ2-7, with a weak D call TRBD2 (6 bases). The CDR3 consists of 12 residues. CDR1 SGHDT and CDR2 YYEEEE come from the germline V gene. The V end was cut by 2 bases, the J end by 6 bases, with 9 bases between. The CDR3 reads CASSFGGLEQYF. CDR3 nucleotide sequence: TGTGCCAGCAGCTTCGGGGGACTCGAGCAGTACTTC.

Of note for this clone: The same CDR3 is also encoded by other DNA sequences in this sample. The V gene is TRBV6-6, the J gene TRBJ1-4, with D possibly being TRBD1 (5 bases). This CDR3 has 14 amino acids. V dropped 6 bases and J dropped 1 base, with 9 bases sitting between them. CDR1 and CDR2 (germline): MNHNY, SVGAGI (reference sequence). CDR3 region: CASSRQGTNEKLFF. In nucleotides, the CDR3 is TGTGCCAGCAGCCGCCAGGGAACTAATGAAAAACTGTTTTTT.

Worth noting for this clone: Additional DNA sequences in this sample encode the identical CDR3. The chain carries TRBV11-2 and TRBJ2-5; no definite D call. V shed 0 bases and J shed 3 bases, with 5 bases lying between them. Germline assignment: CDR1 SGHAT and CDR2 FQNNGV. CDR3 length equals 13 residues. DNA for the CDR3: TGTGCCAGCAGCTTAGACCGGGAAGAGACCCAGTACTTC. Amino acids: CASSLDREETQYF.

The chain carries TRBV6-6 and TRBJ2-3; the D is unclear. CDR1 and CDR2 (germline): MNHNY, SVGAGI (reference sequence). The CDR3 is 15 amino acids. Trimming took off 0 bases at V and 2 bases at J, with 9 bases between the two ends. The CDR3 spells CASSYSGHHTDTQYF. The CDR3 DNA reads TGTGCCAGCAGTTACTCTGGTCACCACACAGATACGCAGTATTTT.